This passage covers 23 T cell receptor beta chains from one sample sequenced in a study of control samples from healthy donors and cancer patients. Profiling relied on immunoSEQ multiplex PCR, and the TCRdb table lists in-frame clones only, not all of them. The data show some 250,000 clones, with roughly 87% seen just once and less than 15% held by the top ten. The sequenced material came from PBMCs. Receptors were obtained from a woman aged 55-70 years with lung cancer.

This sequence joins TRBV28 and TRBJ2-7, with D possibly called TRBD1 or TRBD2 (5 bases each). The CDR3 has 15 residues. Germline loops: CDR1 MDHEN, CDR2 SYDVKM. V was trimmed by 3 bases and J by 3 bases, leaving 15 bases between them. CDR3 amino acids: CASSFLGTEDYEQYF. The CDR3 coding sequence is TGTGCCAGCAGTTTTCTCGGGACGGAAGACTACGAGCAGTACTTC.

The chain links TRBV10-3 to TRBJ2-1, with 8 nucleotides matching TRBD2. The V gene end was trimmed by 8 bases and the J gene end by 7 bases; junction bases not matched to a gene: 13. Germline CDR1 is ENHRY and CDR2 is SYGVKD. This CDR3 comprises 15 residues. The CDR3 DNA follows: TGTGCCATCCGGGGGGGCGGGGGGCCGGAGAATGAGCAGTTCTTC. As protein: CAIRGGGGPENEQFF.

The chain recombines TRBV10-3 with TRBJ2-1; D possibly corresponds to TRBD2 (6 bases). CDR1 and CDR2 from the germline V gene are ENHRY and SYGVKD. Trimming removed 3 bases from V and 8 bases from J, with 23 bases in between. The CDR3 consists of 17 residues. The DNA of the CDR3 is TGTGCCATCAGTGATTCTCAACGGAGCGGAGGCGGGGATGAGCAGTTCTTC. Translated: CAISDSQRSGGGDEQFF.

The rearrangement joins TRBV18 to TRBJ1-5; D unclear. In germline, CDR1 is KGHSH, CDR2 LQKENI. CDR3 length: 17 amino acids. V was cut by 3 bases and J by 2 bases, with 17 bases left in between. The CDR3 loop reads CASSPLGGFRGNQPQHF. The CDR3, as DNA: TGTGCCAGCTCACCGTTGGGAGGGTTTAGAGGCAATCAGCCCCAGCATTTT.

The chain employs TRBV15 and TRBJ1-5; D gene uncertain. V lost 0 bases and J lost 4, with 10 bases in between. The CDR3 is 15 residues long. Germline V CDR1 and CDR2: LNHNV, YYDKDF (reference sequence). The CDR3 region is CATSRDLAGNQPQHF. The CDR3 DNA follows: TGTGCCACCAGCAGAGATCTGGCCGGTAATCAGCCCCAGCATTTT.

The chain is built from TRBV5-7 and TRBJ2-5; D perhaps matches TRBD1 (6 bases). TRBV5-7 is noted as an ORF with a role that remains uncertain. The CDR3 has 14 amino acids. V was clipped by 4 bases and J by 5 bases, with 15 bases between them. The CDR3 nucleotides read TGTGCCAGCAGCCCGAAGGGGGATGAGGAGACCCAGTACTTC. Protein: CASSPKGDEETQYF.

The chain employs TRBV5-4 and TRBJ2-6, with 7 bases fitting TRBD1. After removal of 4 bases from V and 2 bases from J, the junction contained 3 bases not matched to a gene. This CDR3 has 15 amino acids. In germline, CDR1 is SGHNT, CDR2 YYREEE (reference sequence). The CDR3 here is CASSPTGAGANVLTF. The CDR3 region has the DNA TGTGCCAGCAGCCCTACAGGGGCTGGGGCCAACGTCCTGACTTTC.

This chain connects TRBV5-1 to TRBJ1-1; 9 nucleotides agree with TRBD1. The germline CDR1 and CDR2 sequences are SGHRS and YFSETQ. The trim removed 2 bases at V and 3 bases at J, leaving 2 bases unmatched. The length of the CDR3 is 14 residues. The CDR3 loop reads CASSLQGADTEAFF. DNA for the CDR3: TGCGCCAGCAGCTTACAGGGGGCGGACACTGAAGCTTTCTTT. The full variable domain, its missing parts supplied by reference TRBV5-1 and TRBJ1-1, is KAGVTQTPRYLIKTRGQQVTLSCSPISGHRSVSWYQQTPGQGLQFLFEYFSETQRNKGNFPGRFSGRQFSNSRSEMNVSTLELGDSALYLCASSLQGADTEAFFGQGTRLTVV.

J is TRBJ1-1 and V is TRBV14; tentative D call: TRBD1 (6 bases). CDR1 is SGHDN, CDR2 FVKESK, per germline. The CDR3 has 15 amino acids. Trimming took off 5 bases at V and 4 bases at J, with 17 bases between the two ends. The CDR3 nucleotides are TGTGCCAGCAGCGCCAGTACCAGGGGAATCACTGAAGCTTTCTTT. Encoded protein: CASSASTRGITEAFF.

On this clone: Other nucleotide sequences in the sample specify the same CDR3. The V call is TRBV10-3, the J call TRBJ2-7; 7 nucleotides line up with TRBD1. CDR3 length: 12 amino acids. The trim removed 10 bases at V and 3 bases at J, leaving 6 bases unmatched. Germline CDR1 reads ENHRY; CDR2 reads SYGVKD. The CDR3: CATRQGSYEQYF. The CDR3 coding sequence is TGTGCCACCCGACAGGGAAGCTACGAGCAGTACTTC.

As concerns this clone: Other DNA sequences within the sample encode an identical CDR3. The chain is built from TRBV3-1 (or the pseudogene TRBV3-2) and TRBJ1-1; no firm D call. This CDR3 spans 13 amino acids. Per the germline V gene, CDR1 is LGHDT and CDR2 is YNNKEL (reference sequence). Between the trimmed V and J ends, which lost 3 bases and 2 bases, there was a span of 7 bases. The CDR3 sequence is CASSHSSNTEAFF. CDR3 in DNA: TGTGCCAGCAGCCACTCGTCAAACACTGAAGCTTTCTTT.

In DNA form, the CDR3 reads TGTGCCAGCACCTGGACACGACGGAGCTCCTATAATTCACCCCTCCACTTT. Protein product: CASTWTRRSSYNSPLHF. The V gene is TRBV2, the J gene TRBJ1-6; D possibly corresponds to TRBD1 (5 bases). V lost 7 bases and J lost 0, with 16 bases in between. The CDR3 is made up of 17 amino acids. CDR1 and CDR2 from the germline V gene are SNHLY and FYNNEI.

The CDR3 reads CAWTLGTGQAPQHF. CDR3 bases: TGTGCCTGGACCCTGGGGACAGGGCAGGCGCCCCAGCATTTT. The chain carries TRBV30 and TRBJ1-5; 9 bases line up with TRBD1. Germline CDR1 is GTSNPN and CDR2 is SVGIG (reference sequence). The ends lost 4 bases at V and 9 bases at J; junction bases unmatched: 10. CDR3 size: 14 residues. The full variable domain, completed using reference TRBV30 and TRBJ1-5, is SQTIHQWPATLVQPVGSPLSLECTVEGTSNPNLYWYRQAAGRGLQLLFYSVGIGQISSEVPQNLSASRPQDRQFILSSKKLLLSDSGFYLCAWTLGTGQAPQHFGDGTRLSIL.

The chain carries TRBV10-1 and TRBJ2-1, with a weak D call TRBD2 (6 bases). The CDR3 covers 14 residues. The V and J ends lost 4 bases and 9 bases respectively, with 16 bases between them. CDR1 and CDR2 from the germline V gene are WNHNN and SYGVQD (reference sequence). The CDR3 DNA sequence: TGCGCCAGCAGTGCCGGGACTCTGTGGAGTGAGCAGTTCTTC. It encodes CASSAGTLWSEQFF.

This chain links TRBV11-2 with TRBJ2-5; the match to TRBD2 covers 9 bases. V trimming: 5 bases; J trimming: 5 bases; junction bases outside the gene matches: 9. Germline V lookup: CDR1 SGHAT, CDR2 FQNNGV. CDR3 length: 15 residues. CDR3 DNA sequence: TGTGCCAGCAGCCCCCTAGCGGGGTTTGGGGAGACCCAGTACTTC. As protein: CASSPLAGFGETQYF.

This sequence joins TRBV6-1 and TRBJ2-5; D perhaps matches TRBD1 (5 bases). The CDR3 runs to 14 residues. Germline CDR1 MNHNS, CDR2 SASEGT. The V and J ends lost 2 bases and 1 base respectively, with 8 bases between them. CDR3 nucleotides: TGTGCCAGCAGTGAATATACAGGCCAAGAGACCCAGTACTTC. Its protein is CASSEYTGQETQYF.

The rearrangement joins TRBV5-1 to TRBJ2-4, with 8 bases lining up with TRBD1. The trim removed 0 bases at V and 6 bases at J, leaving 5 bases unmatched. The CDR3 covers 15 residues. Germline V gene data show CDR1 as SGHRS and CDR2 as YFSETQ. The CDR3, as DNA: TGCGCCAGCAGCTTGGAGGACAGGGTCTCAAACATTCAGTACTTC. This encodes CASSLEDRVSNIQYF. Looking up the rest from reference TRBV5-1 and TRBJ2-4 gives the full variable domain: KAGVTQTPRYLIKTRGQQVTLSCSPISGHRSVSWYQQTPGQGLQFLFEYFSETQRNKGNFPGRFSGRQFSNSRSEMNVSTLELGDSALYLCASSLEDRVSNIQYFGAGTRLSVL.

This rearrangement joins TRBV3-1 (or the pseudogene TRBV3-2) to TRBJ2-7; 8 bases map to TRBD2. V was pared by 4 bases and J by 6 bases, with 8 bases of the junction left unmatched. The CDR3 covers 14 residues. Germline CDR1 is LGHDT and CDR2 is YNNKEL (reference sequence). The CDR3 loop is CASSPAGLDGEQYF. CDR3 nucleotide sequence: TGTGCCAGCAGCCCTGCGGGACTAGATGGCGAGCAGTACTTC.

V gene TRBV19 combines with J gene TRBJ2-7, with no clear D. The CDR3 loop spans 13 amino acids. The germline V gene has CDR1 LNHDA and CDR2 SQIVND (reference sequence). V gave up 3 bases and J gave up 2 bases, with 8 bases separating them. CDR3 sequence (DNA): TGTGCCAGTAGTATTGGCAGGACCTACGAGCAGTACTTC. Translating gives CASSIGRTYEQYF.

The chain is built from TRBV5-1 and TRBJ2-5, with D uncertain. There are 14 residues in the CDR3. Germline V gene lookup returns CDR1 SGHRS and CDR2 YFSETQ. Trimming stripped 0 bases from V and 0 bases from J, with 6 bases between. The CDR3 sequence is CASSLGANQETQYF. The CDR3 DNA sequence: TGCGCCAGCAGCTTGGGGGCGAACCAAGAGACCCAGTACTTC.

V gene TRBV10-1 combines with J gene TRBJ1-5; the D gene is possibly TRBD1 (5 bases). Per the germline V gene, CDR1 is WNHNN and CDR2 is SYGVQD (reference sequence). V lost 5 bases and J 7 bases, leaving 21 bases between the germline ends. This CDR3 region has 16 residues. CDR3: CASSPPRLGGRQPQHF. CDR3 nucleotides: TGCGCCAGCAGTCCCCCTCGACTGGGGGGGAGACAGCCCCAGCATTTT.

This chain uses TRBV9 with TRBJ1-2; no definite D call. Germline CDR1 SGDLS, CDR2 YYNGEE. The ends were cut back, 0 bases at V and 8 bases at J, with 11 bases in the middle. This CDR3 contains 13 residues. The CDR3 spells CASSVVLGFGYTF. The CDR3 coding sequence is TGTGCCAGCAGCGTAGTTCTGGGTTTCGGCTACACCTTC.

V and J are TRBV4-1 and TRBJ2-3; maybe TRBD1 (6 bases). The germline V gene has CDR1 MGHRA and CDR2 YSYEKL. The CDR3 length is 14 residues. Trimming cost V 4 bases and J 6 bases, with 14 bases left between them. The CDR3 here is CASSLGGGQDTQYF. CDR3 nucleotides: TGCGCCAGCAGCCTCGGTGGGGGCCAGGATACGCAGTATTTT.